This entry describes one TCR beta chain. The antigen remains undetermined. These data are taken from a study of cytomegalovirus exposure and HLA in healthy donors. Findings and caveats of the study: The study found most TCR sequences rare, yet found some public TCRs in many donors. Specificity of three CMV-associated chains for CMV antigens was verified in vitro. Some TCR beta chains (164 of them) were listed as cytomegalovirus-associated.

The CDR3 is made up of 18 amino acids. Trimming at V came to 1 base and at J to 6 bases, leaving 16 bases not matched to a gene. CDR1 MNHNS and CDR2 SASEGT come from the germline V gene. The table came from immunoSEQ multiplex PCR; TCRdb's copy has only in-frame clones and leaves some out. The table includes approximately 220,000 clones, around nine tenths detected once. This TCR derives from a man aged 18 to 29 in good health and CMV-seronegative. The V call is TRBV6-1, the J call TRBJ1-2; 8 bases line up with TRBD1. Sequenced: PBMCs. CDR3 amino acids: CASSEGHPYQTGANGYTF. The CDR3 DNA is TGTGCCAGCAGTGAAGGCCACCCCTACCAGACAGGGGCCAATGGCTACACCTTC.